These 18 T cell receptor beta chains were sequenced from one sample in a study of blood T cell repertoires in COVID-19. TCRdb keeps only in-frame clones here, not all; method: immunoSEQ multiplex PCR. The table records about 59,000 clones, 81% of them present only once. The sample comprised peripheral blood. These receptors came from a woman over 75 with active or convalescent COVID-19.

The rearrangement links TRBV6-5 to TRBJ2-3, with D perhaps matching TRBD1 (6 bases). V gave up 5 bases and J gave up 5 bases, with 8 bases separating them. This CDR3 region has 12 residues. CDR1 MNHEY and CDR2 SVGAGI come from the germline V gene. CDR3 nucleotide sequence: TGTGCCAGCAGTATACAGGGAGATACGCAGTATTTT. This translates into CASSIQGDTQYF.

The gene calls are TRBV11-1 and TRBJ2-5; perhaps TRBD2 as D (5 bases). Germline values: CDR1 SGHAT, CDR2 FQDESV (reference sequence). The CDR3 totals 12 residues. V lost 1 base, J lost 5 bases, and 5 bases lay in between. As DNA, the CDR3 is TGTGCCAGCAGCTTAGGGGAGGAGACCCAGTACTTC. Its translation is CASSLGEETQYF.

There are a few counts of this clone. The chain employs TRBV7-6 and TRBJ1-1, with 8 bases lining up with TRBD1. The length of the CDR3 is 18 residues. V lost 5 bases to trimming and J lost 0 bases; unmatched junction nucleotides: 14. Germline-derived CDR1 and CDR2 are SGHVS and FNYEAQ. This CDR3 is CASSPRPGTGFMNTEAFF. The CDR3 DNA reads TGTGCCAGCAGCCCCCGCCCAGGGACAGGTTTTATGAACACTGAAGCTTTCTTT.

J is TRBJ1-1 and V is TRBV11-2; D remains unclear. Germline values: CDR1 SGHAT, CDR2 FQNNGV. V lost 4 bases to trimming and J lost 5 bases, with 11 bases between them. The CDR3 is 13 residues long. In nucleotides, the CDR3 is TGTGCCAGCAGCTCACTTGATGGTACTGAAGCTTTCTTT. As protein: CASSSLDGTEAFF. The whole variable domain, remainder taken from reference TRBV11-2 and TRBJ1-1, is EAGVAQSPRYKIIEKRQSVAFWCNPISGHATLYWYQQILGQGPKLLIQFQNNGVVDDSQLPKDRFSAERLKGVDSTLKIQPAKLEDSAVYLCASSSLDGTEAFFGQGTRLTVV.

This rearrangement joins TRBV2 to TRBJ2-7; 14 nucleotides match TRBD2. V trimming: 6 bases; J trimming: 4 bases; junction bases outside the gene matches: 14. Germline assignment: CDR1 SNHLY and CDR2 FYNNEI. This CDR3 contains 18 residues. CDR3 nucleotides: TGTGCCAGCAGAACCGGGACTAGCGGGGGACCCACCATATACGAGCAGTACTTC. Encoded protein: CASRTGTSGGPTIYEQYF.

The J gene is TRBJ1-4, the V gene TRBV3-1 (or the pseudogene TRBV3-2), with 10 bases that match TRBD1. Germline V gene sequence: CDR1 LGHDT, CDR2 YNNKEL (reference sequence). Losses at the gene ends were 4 bases for V and 7 bases for J; bases not matched to a gene: 9. The CDR3 spans 16 residues. The CDR3 DNA reads TGTGCCAGCAGCCCCCAACCTGGGACAGGGGCTGAAAAACTGTTTTTT. This translates into CASSPQPGTGAEKLFF.

This clone was recorded only once. The CDR3 DNA sequence: TGTGCCACCAGCCAGTGGCCTAGCGGGGGGGCTTACGAGCAGTACTTC. Its protein product is CATSQWPSGGAYEQYF. The gene calls are TRBV15 and TRBJ2-7, with 12 bases fitting TRBD2. CDR3 length: 16 residues. V trimming: 5 bases; J trimming: 4 bases; junction bases outside the gene matches: 9. Germline values: CDR1 LNHNV, CDR2 YYDKDF (reference sequence).

V and J are TRBV5-4 and TRBJ1-6, with TRBD1 as a possible D gene (5 bases). The germline V gene has CDR1 SGHNT and CDR2 YYREEE (reference sequence). CDR3 length: 17 residues. The V end lost 4 bases, the J end lost 0 bases, and 14 bases lay between the germline ends. The CDR3 protein is CASSPRGESSYNSPLHF. CDR3 in DNA: TGTGCCAGCAGCCCTCGGGGGGAGAGCTCCTATAATTCACCCCTCCACTTT.

The chain links TRBV3-1 (or the pseudogene TRBV3-2) to TRBJ1-1; 9 bases are shared with TRBD1. Germline trimming cut 4 bases from V and 5 bases from J; bases unmatched to any gene: 5. The CDR3 extends over 14 amino acids. The V gene's germline CDR1 is LGHDT and CDR2 YNNKEL (reference sequence). DNA of the CDR3: TGTGCCAGCAGCCCAACAGGGGGCTCTACTGAAGCTTTCTTT. Its protein product is CASSPTGGSTEAFF.

The chain is built from TRBV6-2 or TRBV6-3 and TRBJ2-5; 9 nucleotides match TRBD2. V was clipped by 2 bases and J by 5 bases; unmatched bases: 18. In germline, CDR1 is MNHEY, CDR2 SVGEGT. CDR3 size: 19 residues. The CDR3 sequence: CASSYALLGSGGTRETQYF. CDR3 bases: TGTGCCAGCAGTTACGCTCTCTTGGGTAGCGGGGGAACTCGGGAGACCCAGTACTTC.

The chain is built from TRBV28 and TRBJ1-2; 9 positions match TRBD1. The V segment lost 5 bases and the J segment 7 bases; nucleotides outside the gene matches: 5. The germline gives CDR1 MDHEN, CDR2 SYDVKM. The CDR3 is 13 amino acids. CDR3 loop: CASSHRGLAGYTF. DNA of the CDR3: TGTGCCAGCAGTCACAGGGGGCTGGCTGGCTACACCTTC.

The chain has TRBV2 and TRBJ2-1; TRBD2 matches at 7 bases. Germline V lookup: CDR1 SNHLY, CDR2 FYNNEI. There are 13 residues in the CDR3. Trimming removed 4 bases from V and 10 bases from J; junction bases left unmatched: 7. The CDR3 sequence is CASSGHSGNEQFF. The CDR3 nucleotides read TGTGCCAGCAGTGGCCACAGCGGGAACGAGCAGTTCTTC.

The chain links TRBV5-4 to TRBJ2-5; 9 positions agree with TRBD2. This CDR3 comprises 14 residues. CDR1 SGHNT and CDR2 YYREEE come from the germline V gene (reference sequence). V shed 4 bases and J 1 base; nucleotides not matched to a gene: 2. The CDR3 DNA is TGTGCCAGCAGCATTAGCGGGGGCCAAGAGACCCAGTACTTC. Amino acid sequence: CASSISGGQETQYF.

As regards this clone: An end of the junction differs from the germline gene, which may be a read error. The V gene is TRBV28, the J gene TRBJ2-2; the D gene is possibly TRBD1 (5 bases). The CDR3 is 15 amino acids. CDR1 and CDR2 from the germline V gene are MDHEN and SYDVKM. The CDR3 protein is CASSSHAGNAGELFF. CDR3 nucleotides: TGTGCCAGCAGTTCCCACGCAGGGAACGCCGGGGAGCTGTTTTTT.

This chain uses TRBV6-1 with TRBJ2-5; D possibly corresponds to TRBD2 (5 bases). The V end lost 1 base, the J end lost 6 bases, and 12 bases lay between the germline ends. The germline CDR1 and CDR2 sequences are MNHNS and SASEGT. The CDR3 has 14 residues. As DNA, the CDR3 is TGTGCCAGCAGTGAAGAGGTGAGGGCGAAGACCCAGTACTTC. Translating it yields CASSEEVRAKTQYF.

V is TRBV9 and J is TRBJ1-3; D gene ambiguous. Per the germline V gene, CDR1 is SGDLS and CDR2 is YYNGEE. The CDR3 length is 16 residues. The V end lost 4 bases, the J end lost 0 bases, and 14 bases lay between the germline ends. Written as DNA, the CDR3 is TGTGCCAGCAGCCCTAGTTTTGAGATCTCTGGAAACACCATATATTTT. Its translation is CASSPSFEISGNTIYF.

The chain joins TRBV6-6 to TRBJ1-3, with D maybe TRBD1 (5 bases). Trimming removed 8 bases from V and 4 bases from J, with 15 bases in between. Germline V gene lookup returns CDR1 MNHNY and CDR2 SVGAGI (reference sequence). The CDR3 extends over 14 amino acids. The DNA of the CDR3 is TGTGCCAGCCTACAGGTGGATTTCGGAAACACCATATATTTT. Its translation is CASLQVDFGNTIYF.

The chain has TRBV27 and TRBJ1-1; the D gene is possibly TRBD1 (6 bases). Germline V gene data show CDR1 as MNHEY and CDR2 as SMNVEV (reference sequence). The V and J ends lost 1 base and 4 bases respectively, with 13 bases between them. This CDR3 has 15 amino acids. CDR3 residues: CASSLWARGTTEAFF. CDR3 bases: TGTGCCAGCAGTTTATGGGCCAGGGGTACCACTGAAGCTTTCTTT.